One and the same sample provided the 14 T cell receptor beta chains below, sequenced in a study of radiation and T cells in renal cell carcinoma. Time point indicated: blood 2 weeks post-SBRT. The treatment: 15 Gy SBRT to primary tumor, nephrectomy 4 weeks later. Sequenced by immunoSEQ multiplex PCR; TCRdb stores in-frame clones only, minus some. This table holds around 120,000 clones, 81% found once. This specimen was blood, taken from a patient whose treatment included radiotherapy and nephrectomy. These receptors all come from a woman in her sixties with renal cell carcinoma.

The rearrangement joins TRBV6-1 to TRBJ2-5; D is unclear. V gave up 1 base and J gave up 5 bases, with 5 bases separating them. Germline V lookup: CDR1 MNHNS, CDR2 SASEGT. The CDR3 spans 12 residues. The chain's CDR3 is CASSEVGETQYF. The CDR3 region has the DNA TGTGCCAGCAGTGAAGTCGGGGAGACCCAGTACTTC.

This clone was found once. The V and J genes are TRBV29-1 and TRBJ2-1; D might be TRBD1 or TRBD2, each matching 7 bases. The CDR3 runs to 14 residues. CDR1 SQVTM and CDR2 ANQGSEA come from the germline V gene. V dropped 6 bases and J dropped 7 bases, with 19 bases sitting between them. In DNA form, the CDR3 reads TGCAGCGTCGGGGGAGGGGGCGAAGGGAATGAGCAGTTCTTC. This codes for CSVGGGGEGNEQFF.

V gene TRBV6-5 combines with J gene TRBJ1-5, with TRBD1 matching 8 bases. Germline V lookup: CDR1 MNHEY, CDR2 SVGAGI. The CDR3 extends over 14 amino acids. Losses at the gene ends were 4 bases for V and 7 bases for J; bases not matched to a gene: 6. In DNA form, the CDR3 reads TGTGCCAGCAGTTTACACAGGGGGGGCCAGCCCCAGCATTTT. Its protein product is CASSLHRGGQPQHF.

The V gene is TRBV27, the J gene TRBJ1-5; D is perhaps TRBD1 (5 bases). Germline V CDR1 and CDR2: MNHEY, SMNVEV (reference sequence). The CDR3 sequence is 15 residues long. The V gene lost 6 bases and the J gene lost 0 bases, with 12 bases spanning the gap. The CDR3 region has the DNA TGTGCCAGCAGACCAGGGATTCTTAGCAATCAGCCCCAGCATTTT. The encoded protein is CASRPGILSNQPQHF.

The gene calls are TRBV2 and TRBJ2-1; 10 nucleotides agree with TRBD2. This CDR3 has 15 amino acids. Germline CDR1 is SNHLY and CDR2 is FYNNEI. Germline trimming cut 4 bases from V and 11 bases from J; bases unmatched to any gene: 11. The CDR3 nucleotides read TGTGCCAGCAGTGCGCCGGGACTAGCGACACCCCAGCAGTTCTTC. It yields the protein CASSAPGLATPQQFF.

The chain combines TRBV5-6 with TRBJ1-3; 11 nucleotides agree with TRBD1. The ends lost 2 bases at V and 8 bases at J; junction bases unmatched: 3. The CDR3 consists of 14 residues. Germline assignment: CDR1 SGHDT and CDR2 YYEEEE. The CDR3 reads CASSFGDRGYTIYF. In nucleotides, the CDR3 is TGTGCCAGCAGCTTTGGGGACAGGGGGTACACCATATATTTT.

This clone was recorded only once. The chain uses TRBV19 and TRBJ2-3; TRBD2 agrees at 14 bases. CDR3 length equals 18 residues. V lost 5 bases to trimming and J lost 0 bases; unmatched junction nucleotides: 7. Germline assignment: CDR1 LNHDA and CDR2 SQIVND (reference sequence). CDR3 in amino acids: CASSGGLAGAPSTDTQYF. The CDR3 DNA sequence: TGTGCCAGTAGTGGGGGACTAGCGGGAGCACCCAGCACAGATACGCAGTATTTT.

This chain links TRBV6-6 with TRBJ2-1; D tentatively reads TRBD1 or TRBD2 (6 bases each). V gave up 6 bases and J gave up 1 base, with 13 bases separating them. From germline, CDR1 is MNHNY and CDR2 SVGAGI (reference sequence). The CDR3 runs 15 residues. The CDR3 is CASSEKGGSYNEQFF. Written as DNA, the CDR3 is TGTGCCAGCAGCGAAAAGGGGGGATCCTACAATGAGCAGTTCTTC.

V and J are TRBV5-4 and TRBJ1-5; no firm D call. V lost 3 bases and J 0 bases, leaving 10 bases between the germline ends. The CDR3 runs to 15 residues. Germline V gene sequence: CDR1 SGHNT, CDR2 YYREEE (reference sequence). The CDR3 DNA is TGTGCCAGCAGCTGGTACGGGGTTAGCAATCAGCCCCAGCATTTT. This encodes CASSWYGVSNQPQHF. The full variable domain, in which reference TRBV5-4 and TRBJ1-5 provide the parts outside the CDR3, is ETGVTQSPTHLIKTRGQQVTLRCSSQSGHNTVSWYQQALGQGPQFIFQYYREEENGRGNFPPRFSGLQFPNYSSELNVNALELDDSALYLCASSWYGVSNQPQHFGDGTRLSIL.

This clone has a handful of counts. The chain carries TRBV4-1 and TRBJ2-1; D is ambiguous. V lost 0 bases to trimming and J lost 2 bases, with 11 bases between them. This CDR3 spans 16 amino acids. The germline gives CDR1 MGHRA, CDR2 YSYEKL. The CDR3 protein is CASSQDLTYAYNEQFF. The DNA of the CDR3 is TGCGCCAGCAGCCAAGATTTGACTTATGCCTACAATGAGCAGTTCTTC.

The rearrangement joins TRBV5-6 to TRBJ2-7; D ambiguous. Trimming stripped 0 bases from V and 2 bases from J, with 3 bases between. CDR3 length: 12 amino acids. Germline-derived CDR1 and CDR2 are SGHDT and YYEEEE. The CDR3 spells CASSLAPYEQYF. The CDR3, as DNA: TGTGCCAGCAGCTTGGCCCCCTACGAGCAGTACTTC.

The V call is TRBV7-2, the J call TRBJ2-7, with D uncertain. V lost 5 bases and J 5 bases, leaving 7 bases between the germline ends. The CDR3 has 11 residues. Germline values: CDR1 SGHTA, CDR2 FQGNSA. The CDR3 loop reads CASSLYHEQYF. DNA for the CDR3: TGTGCCAGCAGCCTGTACCACGAGCAGTACTTC.

The chain is built from TRBV4-1 and TRBJ2-3; no firm D call. In germline, CDR1 is MGHRA, CDR2 YSYEKL. Trimming left V 4 bases short and J 1 base short, with 3 bases between. The CDR3 sequence is 12 residues long. CDR3 region: CASSPGTDTQYF. In DNA form, the CDR3 reads TGCGCCAGCAGCCCCGGCACAGATACGCAGTATTTT.

The chain employs TRBV25-1 and TRBJ2-7; tentative D call: TRBD1 (5 bases). Between the trimmed V and J ends, which lost 2 bases and 1 base, there was a span of 9 bases. Germline V gene lookup returns CDR1 MGHDK and CDR2 SYGVNS. The CDR3 length is 14 residues. The CDR3 here is CASSEHDRSYEQYF. DNA for the CDR3: TGTGCCAGCAGTGAACACGACAGATCCTACGAGCAGTACTTC.